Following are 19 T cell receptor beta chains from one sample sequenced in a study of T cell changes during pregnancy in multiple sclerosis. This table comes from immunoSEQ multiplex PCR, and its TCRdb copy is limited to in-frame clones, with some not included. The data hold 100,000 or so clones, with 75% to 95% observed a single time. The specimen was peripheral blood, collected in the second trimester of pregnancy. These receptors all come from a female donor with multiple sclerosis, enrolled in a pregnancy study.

The CDR3 loop reads CATSRENRANEQYF. The CDR3 DNA reads TGTGCCACCAGCAGAGAAAACAGGGCCAACGAGCAGTACTTC. The V and J genes are TRBV15 and TRBJ2-7, with D tentatively TRBD1 (6 bases). CDR1 and CDR2 (germline): LNHNV, YYDKDF (reference sequence). The CDR3 extends over 14 amino acids. Trimming removed 0 bases at V and 5 bases at J, with 11 bases between.

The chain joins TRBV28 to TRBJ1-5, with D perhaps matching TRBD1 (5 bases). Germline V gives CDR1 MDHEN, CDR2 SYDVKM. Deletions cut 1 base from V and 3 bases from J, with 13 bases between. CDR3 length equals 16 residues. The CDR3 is CASSLYGQGYNQPQHF. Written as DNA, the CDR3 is TGTGCCAGCAGTTTATATGGGCAGGGTTACAATCAGCCCCAGCATTTT.

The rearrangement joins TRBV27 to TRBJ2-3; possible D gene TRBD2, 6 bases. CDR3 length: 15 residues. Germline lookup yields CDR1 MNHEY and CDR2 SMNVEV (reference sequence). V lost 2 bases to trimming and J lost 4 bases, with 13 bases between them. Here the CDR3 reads CASSLGGINADTQYF. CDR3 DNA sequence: TGTGCCAGCAGTTTAGGCGGGATTAACGCAGATACGCAGTATTTT.

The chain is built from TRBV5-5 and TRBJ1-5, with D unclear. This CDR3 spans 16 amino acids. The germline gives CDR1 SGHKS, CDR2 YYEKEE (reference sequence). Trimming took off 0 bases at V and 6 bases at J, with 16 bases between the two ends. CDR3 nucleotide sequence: TGTGCCAGCAGCTTGGCCGGCGGGGAATCCGGTCAGCCCCAGCATTTT. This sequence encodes CASSLAGGESGQPQHF.

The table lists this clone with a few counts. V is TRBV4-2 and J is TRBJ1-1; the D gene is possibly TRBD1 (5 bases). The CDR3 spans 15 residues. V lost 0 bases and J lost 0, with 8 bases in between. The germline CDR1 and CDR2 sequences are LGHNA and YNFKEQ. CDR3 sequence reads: CASSQESGLNTEAFF. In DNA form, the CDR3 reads TGTGCCAGCAGCCAAGAATCAGGGTTGAACACTGAAGCTTTCTTT.

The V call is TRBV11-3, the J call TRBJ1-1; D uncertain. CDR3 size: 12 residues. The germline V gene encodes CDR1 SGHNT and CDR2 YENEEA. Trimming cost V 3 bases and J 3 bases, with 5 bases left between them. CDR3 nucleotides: TGTGCCAGCAGCTTGGGAGACACTGAAGCTTTCTTT. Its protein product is CASSLGDTEAFF.

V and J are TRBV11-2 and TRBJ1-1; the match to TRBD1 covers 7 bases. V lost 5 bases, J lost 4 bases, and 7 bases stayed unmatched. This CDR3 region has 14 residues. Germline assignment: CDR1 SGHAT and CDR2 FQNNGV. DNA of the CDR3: TGTGCCAGCAGCCTCCAGGGGGGCGGCACTGAAGCTTTCTTT. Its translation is CASSLQGGGTEAFF.

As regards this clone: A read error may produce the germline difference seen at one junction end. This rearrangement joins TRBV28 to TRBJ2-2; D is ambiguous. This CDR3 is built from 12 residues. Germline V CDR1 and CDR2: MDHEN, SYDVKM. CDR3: CVSTLSTGELFF. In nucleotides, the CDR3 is TGTGTCAGCACCCTCAGTACCGGGGAGCTGTTTTTT. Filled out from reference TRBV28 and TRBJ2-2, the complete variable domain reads DVKVTQSSRYLVKRTGEKVFLECVQDMDHENMFWYRQDPGLGLRLIYFSYDVKMKEKGDIPEGYSVSREKKERFSLILESASTNQTSMYLCVSTLSTGELFFGEGSRLTVL.

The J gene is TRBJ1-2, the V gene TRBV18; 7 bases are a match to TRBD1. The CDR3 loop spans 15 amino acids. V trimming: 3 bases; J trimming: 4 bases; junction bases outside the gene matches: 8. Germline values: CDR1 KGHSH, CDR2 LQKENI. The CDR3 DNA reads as TGTGCCAGCTCACCGAAGGACAGGAGGAGCTATGGCTACACCTTC. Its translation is CASSPKDRRSYGYTF.

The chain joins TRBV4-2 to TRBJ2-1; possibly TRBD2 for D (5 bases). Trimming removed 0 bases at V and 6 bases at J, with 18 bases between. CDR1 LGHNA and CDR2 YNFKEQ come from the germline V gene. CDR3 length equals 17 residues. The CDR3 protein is CASSQEGAASRFNEQFF. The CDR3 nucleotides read TGTGCCAGCAGCCAAGAAGGTGCTGCTAGCCGTTTCAATGAGCAGTTCTTC.

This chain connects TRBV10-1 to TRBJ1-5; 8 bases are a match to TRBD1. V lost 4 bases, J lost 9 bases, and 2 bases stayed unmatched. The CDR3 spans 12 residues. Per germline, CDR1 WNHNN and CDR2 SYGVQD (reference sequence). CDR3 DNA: TGCGCCAGCAGTGGACAGGGGAGGCCCCAGCATTTT. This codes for CASSGQGRPQHF.

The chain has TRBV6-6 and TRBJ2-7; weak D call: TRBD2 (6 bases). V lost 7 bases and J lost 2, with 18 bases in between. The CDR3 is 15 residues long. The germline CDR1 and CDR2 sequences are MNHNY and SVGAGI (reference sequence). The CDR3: CASTRSGTGPYEQYF. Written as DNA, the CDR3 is TGTGCCAGCACCCGATCCGGGACTGGTCCCTACGAGCAGTACTTC.

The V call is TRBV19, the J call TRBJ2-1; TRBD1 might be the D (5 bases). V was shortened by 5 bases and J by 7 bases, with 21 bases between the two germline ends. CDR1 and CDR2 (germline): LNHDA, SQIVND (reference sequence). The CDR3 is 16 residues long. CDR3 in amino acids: CASSDQGEDLYNEQFF. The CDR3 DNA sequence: TGTGCCAGTAGTGACCAGGGTGAGGACCTCTATAATGAGCAGTTCTTC. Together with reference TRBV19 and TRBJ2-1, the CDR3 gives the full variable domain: DGGITQSPKYLFRKEGQNVTLSCEQNLNHDAMYWYRQDPGQGLRLIYYSQIVNDFQKGDIAEGYSVSREKKESFPLTVTSAQKNPTAFYLCASSDQGEDLYNEQFFGPGTRLTVL.

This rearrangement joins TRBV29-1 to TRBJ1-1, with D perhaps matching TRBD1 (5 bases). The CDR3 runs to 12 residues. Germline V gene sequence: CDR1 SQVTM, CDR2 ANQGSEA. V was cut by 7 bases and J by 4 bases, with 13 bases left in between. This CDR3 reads CSETPGPTEAFF. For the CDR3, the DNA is TGCAGCGAGACCCCAGGGCCCACTGAAGCTTTCTTT.

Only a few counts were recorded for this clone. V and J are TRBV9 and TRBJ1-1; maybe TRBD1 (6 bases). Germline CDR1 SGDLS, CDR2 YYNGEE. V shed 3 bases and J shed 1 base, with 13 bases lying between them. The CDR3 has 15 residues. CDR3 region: CASSAGQLGNTEAFF. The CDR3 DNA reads TGTGCCAGCAGCGCTGGACAGTTGGGGAACACTGAAGCTTTCTTT.

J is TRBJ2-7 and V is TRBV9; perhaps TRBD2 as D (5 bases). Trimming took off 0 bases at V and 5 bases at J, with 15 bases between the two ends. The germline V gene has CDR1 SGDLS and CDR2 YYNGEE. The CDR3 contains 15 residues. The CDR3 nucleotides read TGTGCCAGCAGCGTAGGTTTTTCCGGGGTGCACGAGCAGTACTTC. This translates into CASSVGFSGVHEQYF.

As DNA, the CDR3 is TGTGCCAGCACCCGGACAGGCCGGAACACCGGGGAGCTGTTTTTT. This codes for CASTRTGRNTGELFF. V gene TRBV25-1 combines with J gene TRBJ2-2; 7 bases fit TRBD1. The CDR3 has 15 residues. V lost 7 bases to trimming and J lost 1 base; unmatched junction nucleotides: 6. CDR1 and CDR2 from the germline V gene are MGHDK and SYGVNS.

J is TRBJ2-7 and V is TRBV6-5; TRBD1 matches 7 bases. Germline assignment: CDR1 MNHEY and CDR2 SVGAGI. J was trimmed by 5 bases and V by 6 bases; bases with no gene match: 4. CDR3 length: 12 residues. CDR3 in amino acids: CASSATGDEQYF. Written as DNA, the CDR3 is TGTGCCAGCAGCGCTACAGGGGACGAGCAGTACTTC.

The CDR3 is CSVVEGPSTEQYF. CDR3 DNA: TGCAGCGTGGTGGAAGGGCCTAGCACCGAGCAGTACTTC. V gene TRBV29-1 combines with J gene TRBJ2-5, with D tentatively TRBD2 (5 bases). The DNA end lines up better with TRBJ2-7; the J call may be wrong. The CDR3 is 13 amino acids. Germline V gene lookup returns CDR1 SQVTM and CDR2 ANQGSEA.